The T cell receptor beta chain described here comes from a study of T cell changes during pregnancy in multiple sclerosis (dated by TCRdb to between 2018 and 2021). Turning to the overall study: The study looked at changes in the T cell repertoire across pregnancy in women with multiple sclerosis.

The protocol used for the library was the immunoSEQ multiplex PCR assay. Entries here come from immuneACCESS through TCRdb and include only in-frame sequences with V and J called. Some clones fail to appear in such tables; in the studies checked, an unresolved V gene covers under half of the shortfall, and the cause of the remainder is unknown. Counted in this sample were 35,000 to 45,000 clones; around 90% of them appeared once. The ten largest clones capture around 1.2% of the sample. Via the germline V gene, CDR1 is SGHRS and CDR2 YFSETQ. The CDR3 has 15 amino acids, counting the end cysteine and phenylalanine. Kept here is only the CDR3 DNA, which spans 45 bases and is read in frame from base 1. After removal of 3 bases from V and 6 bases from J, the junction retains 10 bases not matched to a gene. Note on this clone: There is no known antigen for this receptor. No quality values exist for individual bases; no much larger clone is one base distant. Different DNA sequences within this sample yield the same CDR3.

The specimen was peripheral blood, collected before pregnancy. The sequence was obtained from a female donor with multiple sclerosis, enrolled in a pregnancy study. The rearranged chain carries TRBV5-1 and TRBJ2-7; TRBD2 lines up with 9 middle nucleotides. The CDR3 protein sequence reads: CASSSLAGDLPEQYF. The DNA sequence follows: TGCGCCAGCAGCTCCTTAGCGGGAGACCTCCCCGAGCAGTACTTC.